This is a list of T cell receptor beta chains from one sample in a study of OX40 agonist ivuxolimab in advanced cancers. TCRdb's copy holds only in-frame clones and misses some; the assay was immunoSEQ multiplex PCR. The data hold about 19,000 clones, with about 83% observed a single time. Sequencing was performed on CD4+ or CD8+ T cells sorted from blood, taken in a trial of the OX40 agonist ivuxolimab. All receptors derive from an adult with an advanced solid tumor such as melanoma, head and neck, liver or kidney cancer. Each CDR3 is given with its conserved first and last residue. Each record gives: V gene, J gene, clone size, D gene, CDR3 DNA, CDR3 protein. D genes are given only for firm matches. Size is stated for part of the rows, as once, few or many counts, or as a class when the clone is expanded.

v_call: TRBV7-3; j_call: TRBJ2-7; clone_size: .; d_call: .; cdr3_nt: TGTGCCAGCAGCTCCGGACTGCAAAGTCCCTACGAGCAGTACTTC; cdr3_aa: CASSSGLQSPYEQYF
v_call: TRBV4-2; j_call: TRBJ1-1; clone_size: .; d_call: .; cdr3_nt: TGTGCCAGCAGCCAACCGGGGGCAACCACTGAAGCTTTCTTT; cdr3_aa: CASSQPGATTEAFF
v_call: TRBV19; j_call: TRBJ1-4; clone_size: once; d_call: .; cdr3_nt: TGTGCCAGTAGTATTGGGAGTTATGAAAAACTGTTTTTT; cdr3_aa: CASSIGSYEKLFF
v_call: TRBV5-6; j_call: TRBJ2-1; clone_size: .; d_call: .; cdr3_nt: TGTGCCAGCAGCTTGTTGGGAAACAATGAGCAGTTCTTC; cdr3_aa: CASSLLGNNEQFF
v_call: TRBV27; j_call: TRBJ1-5; clone_size: once; d_call: .; cdr3_nt: TGTGCCAGCAGTTTATATGCTGGTCAGCCCCAGCATTTT; cdr3_aa: CASSLYAGQPQHF
v_call: TRBV5-1; j_call: TRBJ2-6; clone_size: .; d_call: .; cdr3_nt: TGCGCCAGCAGCTTGCTAGGGTCCCCTTTCTCTGGGGCCAACGTCCTGACTTTC; cdr3_aa: CASSLLGSPFSGANVLTF
v_call: TRBV2; j_call: TRBJ2-5; clone_size: .; d_call: TRBD2; cdr3_nt: TGTGCCAGCAGTGAAGGAGCGGGGGTCCAAGAGACCCAGTACTTC; cdr3_aa: CASSEGAGVQETQYF
v_call: TRBV19; j_call: TRBJ1-5; clone_size: .; d_call: .; cdr3_nt: TGTGCCAGTAGTATTTTGGCGGATAGCAATCAGCCCCAGCATTTT; cdr3_aa: CASSILADSNQPQHF
v_call: TRBV5-3; j_call: TRBJ1-1; clone_size: few; d_call: .; cdr3_nt: TGTGCCAGCAGCTTGGGCCCCGGGGGTATAACTGAAGCTTTCTTT; cdr3_aa: CASSLGPGGITEAFF
v_call: TRBV4-1; j_call: TRBJ2-1; clone_size: .; d_call: .; cdr3_nt: TGCGCCAGCAGCCAAGGAGGGTTTGTCGACAATGAGCAGTTCTTC; cdr3_aa: CASSQGGFVDNEQFF
v_call: TRBV6-6; j_call: TRBJ2-5; clone_size: .; d_call: .; cdr3_nt: TGTGCCAGCAGCCGACTCGGAGAGACCCAGTACTTC; cdr3_aa: CASSRLGETQYF
v_call: TRBV2; j_call: TRBJ2-7; clone_size: .; d_call: .; cdr3_nt: TGTGCCAGCAGTGATCCGGGGAGGAGCTCCTACGAGCAGTACTTC; cdr3_aa: CASSDPGRSSYEQYF
v_call: TRBV19; j_call: TRBJ2-3; clone_size: .; d_call: .; cdr3_nt: TGTGCCAGTAGTATGCTACAGGGTAGGGCAGATACGCAGTATTTT; cdr3_aa: CASSMLQGRADTQYF
v_call: TRBV7-2; j_call: TRBJ2-3; clone_size: .; d_call: TRBD2; cdr3_nt: TGTGCCAGCAGCCCCATCGGTAGCGGGGGGGCCGGGGAGGATACGCAGTATTTT; cdr3_aa: CASSPIGSGGAGEDTQYF
v_call: TRBV4-1; j_call: TRBJ2-2; clone_size: .; d_call: .; cdr3_nt: TGCGCCAGCAGCCAACAGGGTCCCGGGGAGCTGTTTTTT; cdr3_aa: CASSQQGPGELFF
v_call: TRBV19; j_call: TRBJ2-2; clone_size: .; d_call: .; cdr3_nt: TGTGCCAGTAGTATAGTGCTCGGGGGACCCGGGGAGCTGTTTTTT; cdr3_aa: CASSIVLGGPGELFF
v_call: TRBV28; j_call: TRBJ2-1; clone_size: .; d_call: .; cdr3_nt: TGTGCCAGCAGTTTTCCCAGGCCTTCCTCCCACAATGAGCAGTTCTTC; cdr3_aa: CASSFPRPSSHNEQFF
v_call: TRBV27; j_call: TRBJ2-5; clone_size: .; d_call: .; cdr3_nt: TGTGCCAGCGGCCCCCGGGGGCGCTGGGAGACCCAGTACTTC; cdr3_aa: CASGPRGRWETQYF
v_call: TRBV6-5; j_call: TRBJ1-1; clone_size: once; d_call: TRBD1; cdr3_nt: TGTGCCAGCAGTGCGACAGGGTTGAACACTGAAGCTTTCTTT; cdr3_aa: CASSATGLNTEAFF
v_call: TRBV27; j_call: TRBJ2-7; clone_size: .; d_call: .; cdr3_nt: TGTGCCAGCAGTTCCTCCCACACGGACTCCTACGAGCAGTACTTC; cdr3_aa: CASSSSHTDSYEQYF
v_call: TRBV19; j_call: TRBJ2-7; clone_size: .; d_call: TRBD1; cdr3_nt: TGTGCCAGGACAGGGGGTTCCTACGAGCAGTACTTC; cdr3_aa: CARTGGSYEQYF
v_call: TRBV6-1; j_call: TRBJ2-3; clone_size: medium-sized; d_call: .; cdr3_nt: TGTGCCAGCAGTAGCACAGATACGCAGTATTTT; cdr3_aa: CASSSTDTQYF
v_call: TRBV11-2; j_call: TRBJ2-1; clone_size: few; d_call: .; cdr3_nt: TGTGCCAGCAGCTTAGTGCTGGTCGATGAGCAGTTCTTC; cdr3_aa: CASSLVLVDEQFF
v_call: TRBV7-9; j_call: TRBJ2-1; clone_size: .; d_call: .; cdr3_nt: TGTGCCAGCAGCAGGGACTCCCCGGGCCTCTTC; cdr3_aa: CASSRDSPGLF
v_call: TRBV11-2; j_call: TRBJ1-1; clone_size: .; d_call: TRBD1; cdr3_nt: TGTGCCAGCAGCTTAGGGACAGGGGCGAACACTGAAGCTTTCTTT; cdr3_aa: CASSLGTGANTEAFF
v_call: TRBV7-9; j_call: TRBJ2-2; clone_size: .; d_call: .; cdr3_nt: TGTGCCAGCAGCGGCGGACAGTTTCGCTCCGGGGAGCTGTTTTTT; cdr3_aa: CASSGGQFRSGELFF
v_call: TRBV27; j_call: TRBJ2-7; clone_size: .; d_call: .; cdr3_nt: TGTGCCAGCAGATCTTGGACAACCGCCTACGAGCAGTACTTC; cdr3_aa: CASRSWTTAYEQYF
v_call: TRBV6-5; j_call: TRBJ1-2; clone_size: .; d_call: TRBD1; cdr3_nt: TGTGCCAGCAACGCAGGGGGGGCGAACTATGGCTACACCTTC; cdr3_aa: CASNAGGANYGYTF
v_call: TRBV20-1; j_call: TRBJ2-7; clone_size: once; d_call: .; cdr3_nt: TGCAGTGCTTCGACAGCCTACGAGCAGTACTTC; cdr3_aa: CSASTAYEQYF